This TCR beta chain was documented in a study of CD8 T cells in ankylosing spondylitis. Study outcomes and limitations: Seemingly distinctive of ankylosing spondylitis blood was a TCR beta motif formed by eight highly homologous variants. Matched ankylosing spondylitis synovial fluid reportedly showed significant enrichment of disease-linked clones. Clones that were linked to disease were CD8+ and were relatively rare in peripheral blood. Several of the motif variants were reported before in synovial fluid and blood from reactive arthritis.

This CDR3 spans 13 amino acids. TCRdb redid the calling of the 5' RACE reads with MiXCR, one entry per CDR3 protein. The table lists roughly 250,000 distinct CDR3 sequences, around 7.8% of them singletons. Concerning this clonotype: The antigen remains undetermined.

The receptor's source is a male donor with ankylosing spondylitis or in good health (not recorded which). The chain couples TRBV21-1 to TRBJ2-7; the D call TRBD1 from the table was never checked on the DNA. TRBV21-1 is recorded as a pseudogene. Specimen: blood, either unsorted or a sorted T cell fraction (not recorded which). CDR3 DNA sequence: TGTGCCAGCTCCCGGGACGGGGCCTACGAGCAGTACTTC. It codes for CASSRDGAYEQYF.